This paragraph covers one TCR beta chain sequence. The data belong to a study of control samples from healthy donors and cancer patients. After removal of 7 bases from V and 7 bases from J, the junction contained 8 bases not matched to a gene. The CDR3 runs 14 residues. Germline CDR1 WSHSY, CDR2 SAAADI. This table comes from immunoSEQ multiplex PCR, and its TCRdb copy is limited to in-frame clones, with some not included. The sample consists of about 77,000 clones, roughly 92% of them appearing once. This sequence was found in a woman aged 60-70 years in good health. V usage is TRBV10-2 and J usage is TRBJ1-5, with 9 bases lining up with TRBD1. The specimen sequenced was blood. The CDR3 coding sequence is TGCGCCAGCATGATACAGGGGGCAGGGCAGCCCCAGCATTTT. Its protein is CASMIQGAGQPQHF.